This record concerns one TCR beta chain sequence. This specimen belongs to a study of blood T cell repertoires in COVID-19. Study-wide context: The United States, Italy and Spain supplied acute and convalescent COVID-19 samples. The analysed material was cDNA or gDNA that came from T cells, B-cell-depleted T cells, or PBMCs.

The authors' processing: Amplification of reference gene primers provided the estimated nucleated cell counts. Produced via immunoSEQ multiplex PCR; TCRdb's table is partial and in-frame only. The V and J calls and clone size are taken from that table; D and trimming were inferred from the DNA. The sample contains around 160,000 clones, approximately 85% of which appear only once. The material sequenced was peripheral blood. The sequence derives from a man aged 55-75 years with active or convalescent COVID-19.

The DNA for the CDR3 is TGCGCCAGCAGCCTAGACAGGGGGGTCGATGAGCAGTTCTTC. It specifies CASSLDRGVDEQFF. This chain connects TRBV5-1 to TRBJ2-1, with 9 bases fitting TRBD1. V lost 4 bases and J lost 8; bases outside the gene matches: 7. This CDR3 is 14 amino acids long. Germline CDR1 reads SGHRS; CDR2 reads YFSETQ. The variable domain in full, completed from reference TRBV5-1 and TRBJ2-1, reads KAGVTQTPRYLIKTRGQQVTLSCSPISGHRSVSWYQQTPGQGLQFLFEYFSETQRNKGNFPGRFSGRQFSNSRSEMNVSTLELGDSALYLCASSLDRGVDEQFFGPGTRLTVL.